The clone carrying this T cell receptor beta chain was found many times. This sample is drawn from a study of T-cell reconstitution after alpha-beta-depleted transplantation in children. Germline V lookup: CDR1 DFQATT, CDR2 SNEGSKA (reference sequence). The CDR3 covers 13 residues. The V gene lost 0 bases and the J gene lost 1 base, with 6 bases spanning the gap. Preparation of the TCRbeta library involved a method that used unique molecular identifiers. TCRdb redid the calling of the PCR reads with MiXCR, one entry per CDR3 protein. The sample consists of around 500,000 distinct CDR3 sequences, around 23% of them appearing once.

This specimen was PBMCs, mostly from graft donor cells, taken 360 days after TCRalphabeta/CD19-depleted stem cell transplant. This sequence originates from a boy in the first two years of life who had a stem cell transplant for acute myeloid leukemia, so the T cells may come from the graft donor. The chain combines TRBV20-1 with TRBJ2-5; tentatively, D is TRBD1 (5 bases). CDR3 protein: CSARDTGQETQYF. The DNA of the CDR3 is TGCAGTGCTAGAGATACAGGCCAAGAGACCCAGTACTTC.